These 21 T cell receptor beta chains came from one sample sequenced in a study of cytomegalovirus exposure and HLA in healthy donors. Researchers ran the PCR with 60 Vbeta and 13 Jbeta primers. Assay: immunoSEQ multiplex PCR; the TCRdb copy retains only in-frame clones and omits some. The data show about 36,000 clones, over 60% seen once. Source material: PBMCs. These receptors were taken from a young man in good health and CMV-seronegative.

This chain joins TRBV5-1 and TRBJ1-1; D perhaps matches TRBD1 (6 bases). CDR3 length: 15 residues. Germline V gene data show CDR1 as SGHRS and CDR2 as YFSETQ. Trimming took off 0 bases at V and 6 bases at J, with 15 bases between the two ends. The CDR3 here is CASSLDNIRGAEAFF. The CDR3 DNA sequence: TGCGCCAGCAGCTTGGACAATATCAGGGGAGCTGAAGCTTTCTTT. Together with reference TRBV5-1 and TRBJ1-1, the CDR3 gives the full variable domain: KAGVTQTPRYLIKTRGQQVTLSCSPISGHRSVSWYQQTPGQGLQFLFEYFSETQRNKGNFPGRFSGRQFSNSRSEMNVSTLELGDSALYLCASSLDNIRGAEAFFGQGTRLTVV.

The CDR3 loop reads CASSTTVNYQETQYF. The CDR3 DNA is TGTGCCAGCAGTACGACAGTGAACTACCAAGAGACCCAGTACTTC. V usage is TRBV6-5 and J usage is TRBJ2-5; TRBD1 is a possible D gene (5 bases). From germline, CDR1 is MNHEY and CDR2 SVGAGI. This CDR3 comprises 15 residues. Trimming took 5 bases from V and 0 from J, leaving 13 bases between them.

The chain joins TRBV4-3 to TRBJ2-1; 15 bases fit TRBD2. Germline assignment: CDR1 LGHNA and CDR2 YSLEER. CDR3 length: 19 residues. The trim removed 2 bases at V and 0 bases at J, leaving 5 bases unmatched. The CDR3 DNA follows: TGCGCCAGCAGCCAATGGACTAGCGGGGGGGCTAACTCCTACAATGAGCAGTTCTTC. Protein: CASSQWTSGGANSYNEQFF.

This clone was recorded only once. The V call is TRBV10-3, the J call TRBJ1-2; no firm D call. The CDR3 loop spans 13 amino acids. The V and J ends lost 2 bases and 0 bases respectively, with 4 bases between them. Germline values: CDR1 ENHRY, CDR2 SYGVKD. The CDR3 loop reads CAISETANYGYTF. The CDR3 coding sequence is TGTGCCATCAGTGAGACAGCTAACTATGGCTACACCTTC.

The chain has TRBV30 and TRBJ2-6; D perhaps matches TRBD1 (5 bases). CDR3 size: 18 residues. Between the trimmed V and J ends, which lost 3 bases and 2 bases, there was a span of 20 bases. Per the germline V gene, CDR1 is GTSNPN and CDR2 is SVGIG (reference sequence). The CDR3 region has the DNA TGTGCCTGGAGCCGCCCAGGGCAGGAGTTAGCTGGGGCCAACGTCCTGACTTTC. It is translated as CAWSRPGQELAGANVLTF.

This clone came up a few times. J is TRBJ2-1 and V is TRBV6-5; 10 positions agree with TRBD2. The germline gives CDR1 MNHEY, CDR2 SVGAGI. This CDR3 comprises 13 residues. V was pared by 8 bases and J by 2 bases, with 0 bases of the junction left unmatched. This CDR3 reads CASGTSAYNEQFF. The CDR3 nucleotides read TGTGCCAGCGGGACTAGCGCCTACAATGAGCAGTTCTTC.

This chain connects TRBV6-1 to TRBJ2-5, with D maybe TRBD1 (5 bases). V lost 8 bases and J lost 5, with 12 bases in between. Per germline, CDR1 MNHNS and CDR2 SASEGT. The CDR3 totals 12 residues. CDR3 nucleotides: TGTGCCAGCGGCAGGGCCGGGGAGACCCAGTACTTC. Translating gives CASGRAGETQYF.

V usage is TRBV4-2 and J usage is TRBJ1-2; D remains ambiguous. Germline CDR1 is LGHNA and CDR2 is YNFKEQ. The V gene lost 0 bases and the J gene lost 5 bases, with 4 bases spanning the gap. CDR3 size: 12 residues. The CDR3: CASSQESYGYTF. In nucleotides, the CDR3 is TGTGCCAGCAGCCAAGAGAGTTATGGCTACACCTTC.

The gene calls are TRBV7-2 and TRBJ2-7, with D possibly being TRBD1 (5 bases). CDR1 SGHTA and CDR2 FQGNSA come from the germline V gene. V gave up 1 base and J gave up 4 bases, with 14 bases separating them. This CDR3 is 15 amino acids long. This CDR3 is CASSLGAGMVYEQYF. The CDR3 DNA sequence: TGTGCCAGCAGCTTAGGCGCAGGGATGGTATACGAGCAGTACTTC. The complete variable domain, with remaining parts taken from reference TRBV7-2 and TRBJ2-7, reads GAGVSQSPSNKVTEKGKDVELRCDPISGHTALYWYRQSLGQGLEFLIYFQGNSAPDKSGLPSDRFSAERTGGSVSTLTIQRTQQEDSAVYLCASSLGAGMVYEQYFGPGTRLTVT.

V gene TRBV7-8 combines with J gene TRBJ2-5; maybe TRBD1 (6 bases). Trimming left V 5 bases short and J 5 bases short, with 18 bases between. The CDR3 is 15 amino acids. The germline CDR1 and CDR2 sequences are SGHVS and FQNEAQ. Here the CDR3 DNA reads TGTGCCAGCAGCCCGACCGGACAGTCAAGGGAGACCCAGTACTTC. Its translation is CASSPTGQSRETQYF.

The chain is built from TRBV19 and TRBJ1-2; TRBD1 matches 7 bases. The CDR3 runs 12 residues. Per germline, CDR1 LNHDA and CDR2 SQIVND (reference sequence). V lost 6 bases to trimming and J lost 6 bases; unmatched junction nucleotides: 4. CDR3 in DNA: TGTGCCAGTAGAGAGGGGGCGAATGGCTACACCTTC. This gives the protein CASREGANGYTF.

A note on this clone: The CDR3 does not end in the conserved phenylalanine or tryptophan, so this is likely a read error. The chain links TRBV29-1 to TRBJ1-1; 8 bases match TRBD1. The CDR3 length is 12 residues. Germline V gives CDR1 SQVTM, CDR2 ANQGSEA. The CDR3 DNA sequence: TGCTGCGGGACAGGACAGAGTACTGAAGCTTTCGTT. It translates to CCGTGQSTEAFV.

The genes are TRBV5-1 and TRBJ2-7; 8 bases line up with TRBD1. CDR1 is SGHRS, CDR2 YFSETQ, per germline. The CDR3 totals 15 residues. The ends lost 4 bases at V and 6 bases at J; junction bases unmatched: 12. The CDR3 region has the DNA TGCGCCAGCAGCCTTATGGACAGGGTCGGTGTCGAGCAGTACTTC. As protein: CASSLMDRVGVEQYF. The full variable domain, completed using reference TRBV5-1 and TRBJ2-7, is KAGVTQTPRYLIKTRGQQVTLSCSPISGHRSVSWYQQTPGQGLQFLFEYFSETQRNKGNFPGRFSGRQFSNSRSEMNVSTLELGDSALYLCASSLMDRVGVEQYFGPGTRLTVT.

The chain employs TRBV28 and TRBJ1-5, with D unclear. The V and J ends lost 1 base and 2 bases respectively, with 15 bases between them. The CDR3 is made up of 17 amino acids. Per germline, CDR1 MDHEN and CDR2 SYDVKM. CDR3 nucleotides: TGTGCCAGCAGTTTATCCAAGAGGGTCTGGGGCAATCAGCCCCAGCATTTT. Encoded protein: CASSLSKRVWGNQPQHF. The complete variable domain, with remaining parts taken from reference TRBV28 and TRBJ1-5, reads DVKVTQSSRYLVKRTGEKVFLECVQDMDHENMFWYRQDPGLGLRLIYFSYDVKMKEKGDIPEGYSVSREKKERFSLILESASTNQTSMYLCASSLSKRVWGNQPQHFGDGTRLSIL.

The chain links TRBV10-1 to TRBJ2-7; 7 bases line up with TRBD1. The CDR3 consists of 15 residues. Germline V gene lookup returns CDR1 WNHNN and CDR2 SYGVQD (reference sequence). V shed 3 bases, J shed 4 bases, and the junction held 9 bases outside the gene matches. CDR3 in amino acids: CASSEEPGQSYEQYF. The CDR3 nucleotides read TGCGCCAGCAGTGAAGAGCCGGGACAGTCGTACGAGCAGTACTTC.

This chain links TRBV5-1 with TRBJ2-5; possibly TRBD1 for D (6 bases). Germline CDR1 and CDR2: SGHRS and YFSETQ. CDR3 length equals 14 residues. Trimming shortened V by 5 bases and J by 0 bases, and 11 bases separated the two germline ends. CDR3 bases: TGCGCCAGCAGTACCGGACAGTACCAAGAGACCCAGTACTTC. Translation: CASSTGQYQETQYF. Full variable domain (rest looked up from reference TRBV5-1 and TRBJ2-5): KAGVTQTPRYLIKTRGQQVTLSCSPISGHRSVSWYQQTPGQGLQFLFEYFSETQRNKGNFPGRFSGRQFSNSRSEMNVSTLELGDSALYLCASSTGQYQETQYFGPGTRLLVL.

This clone was recorded a few times. The V call is TRBV9, the J call TRBJ1-2; 8 bases line up with TRBD1. Looked up from germline, CDR1 is SGDLS and CDR2 is YYNGEE. The CDR3 loop spans 14 amino acids. Trimming removed 2 bases from V and 6 bases from J; junction bases left unmatched: 6. CDR3 residues: CASSVGRGRNGYTF. Here the CDR3 DNA reads TGTGCCAGCAGCGTCGGCAGGGGGCGAAATGGCTACACCTTC.

The rearrangement joins TRBV19 to TRBJ2-3; 7 bases are shared with TRBD1. Germline loops: CDR1 LNHDA, CDR2 SQIVND (reference sequence). Trimming removed 7 bases from V and 1 base from J; junction bases left unmatched: 2. The length of the CDR3 is 13 residues. DNA for the CDR3: TGTGCCAGTAAAACAGGGGGCACAGATACGCAGTATTTT. Protein: CASKTGGTDTQYF.

The chain employs TRBV30 and TRBJ2-2, with TRBD2 matching over 14 bases. Germline V gene lookup returns CDR1 GTSNPN and CDR2 SVGIG (reference sequence). This CDR3 is 17 amino acids long. Trimming took 2 bases from V and 3 from J; bases not matched to a gene: 5. The CDR3 bases are TGTGCCTGGAGTCCGACTAGCGGGGGGGCCGACACCGGGGAGCTGTTTTTT. It translates to CAWSPTSGGADTGELFF.

The rearrangement joins TRBV6-1 to TRBJ1-2; tentative D call: TRBD1 (5 bases). Trimming removed 3 bases at V and 2 bases at J, with 7 bases between. Germline V gene data show CDR1 as MNHNS and CDR2 as SASEGT. The CDR3 is 13 residues long. The CDR3 region has the DNA TGTGCCAGCAGTGACCACAGGAACTATGGCTACACCTTC. It translates to CASSDHRNYGYTF.

The chain joins TRBV6-1 to TRBJ2-2, with 8 bases lining up with TRBD1. Germline V lookup: CDR1 MNHNS, CDR2 SASEGT. The CDR3 is 14 residues long. With 5 bases clipped from V and 5 bases from J, the junction kept 4 bases outside the gene matches. DNA for the CDR3: TGTGCCAGCAGTTGGACAGGGAGGACCGGGGAGCTGTTTTTT. Its translation: CASSWTGRTGELFF.